This T cell receptor beta chain was recovered during a study of graft-versus-host responses after intestinal transplantation. TCRdb's table, derived via immunoSEQ multiplex PCR, lists solely in-frame clones and lacks some. The table includes 85,000 to 100,000 clones, 85% to 90% detected once. Trimming at V came to 4 bases and at J to 5 bases, leaving 4 bases not matched to a gene. CDR3 length equals 14 residues. CDR1 and CDR2 (germline): MGHRA, YSYEKL. On this clone itself: Its target is unknown.

Findings and limits, study-wide: GvH clones detected in recipient marrow included some appearing first in ileum or blood. Some patients had graft-donor T cell macrochimerism, and their allografts showed high graft-versus-host to host-versus-graft clonal ratios.

The rearrangement uses TRBV4-1 and TRBJ2-2, with 7 bases fitting TRBD1. The sample was unstimulated CD4+ T cells sorted from spleen or lymph node cells, taken before intestinal transplant. This sequence was found in a human donor who received an intestinal transplant. Written as DNA, the CDR3 is TGCGCCAGCAGCCTAACAGGGGTTACCGGGGAGCTGTTTTTT. Encoded protein: CASSLTGVTGELFF.